In its sample, the clone carrying this T cell receptor beta chain was seen a few times. Libraries were prepared by immunoSEQ multiplex PCR; TCRdb keeps only in-frame clonotypes and omits some of them. The sample includes 20,000 to 25,000 clones, 80% to 90% of them seen just once. The sample comes from a study of T cell changes during pregnancy in multiple sclerosis. Trimming took off 7 bases at V and 3 bases at J, with 12 bases between the two ends. The CDR3 runs to 13 residues. Per germline, CDR1 LNHDA and CDR2 SQIVND (reference sequence). The receptor comes from a female donor with multiple sclerosis, enrolled in a pregnancy study. Specimen: CD8+ T cells from peripheral blood mononuclear cells, collected in the first trimester of pregnancy. The gene calls are TRBV19 and TRBJ1-2; D gene uncertain. The CDR3 region has the DNA TGTGCCAGTATTTCAGAGGGATACTATGGCTACACCTTC. It is translated as CASISEGYYGYTF.